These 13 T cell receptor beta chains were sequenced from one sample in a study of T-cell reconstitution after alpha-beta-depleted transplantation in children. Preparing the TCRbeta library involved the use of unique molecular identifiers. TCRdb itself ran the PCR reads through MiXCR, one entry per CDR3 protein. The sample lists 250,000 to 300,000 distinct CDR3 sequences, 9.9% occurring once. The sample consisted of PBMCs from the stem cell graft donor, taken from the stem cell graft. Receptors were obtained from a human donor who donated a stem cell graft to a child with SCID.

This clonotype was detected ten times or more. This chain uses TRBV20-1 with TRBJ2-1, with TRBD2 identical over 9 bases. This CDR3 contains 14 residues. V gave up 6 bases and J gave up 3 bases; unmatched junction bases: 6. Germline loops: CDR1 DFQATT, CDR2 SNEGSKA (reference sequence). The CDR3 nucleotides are TGCAGTGCCTTTAGCGGGGGCCTCTACAATGAGCAGTTCTTC. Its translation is CSAFSGGLYNEQFF.

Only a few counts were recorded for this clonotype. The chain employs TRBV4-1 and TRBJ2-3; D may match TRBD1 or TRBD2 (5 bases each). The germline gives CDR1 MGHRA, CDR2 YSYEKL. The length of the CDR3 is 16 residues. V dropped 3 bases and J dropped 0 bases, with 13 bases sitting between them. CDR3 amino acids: CASSHTMGDSTDTQYF. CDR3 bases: TGCGCCAGCAGCCACACGATGGGGGACAGCACAGATACGCAGTATTTT.

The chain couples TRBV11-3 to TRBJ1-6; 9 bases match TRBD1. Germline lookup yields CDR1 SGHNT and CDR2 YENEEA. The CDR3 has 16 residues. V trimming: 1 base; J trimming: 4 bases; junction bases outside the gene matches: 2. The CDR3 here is CASSLVTGGYNSPLHF. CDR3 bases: TGTGCCAGCAGCTTAGTGACAGGGGGTTATAATTCACCCCTCCACTTT.

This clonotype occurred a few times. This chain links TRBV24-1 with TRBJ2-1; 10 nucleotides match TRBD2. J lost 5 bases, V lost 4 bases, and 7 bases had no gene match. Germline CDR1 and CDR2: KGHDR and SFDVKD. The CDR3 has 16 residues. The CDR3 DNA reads TGTGCCACCAGTGACCCCCTAGCGGGGGACGACAATGAGCAGTTCTTC. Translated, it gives CATSDPLAGDDNEQFF.

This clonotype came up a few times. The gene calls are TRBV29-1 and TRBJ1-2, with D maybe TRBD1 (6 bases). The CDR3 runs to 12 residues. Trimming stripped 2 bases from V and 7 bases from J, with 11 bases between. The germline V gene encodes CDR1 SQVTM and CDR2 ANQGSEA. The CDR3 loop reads CSVERGAGGYTF. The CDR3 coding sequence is TGCAGCGTTGAACGGGGGGCGGGTGGCTACACCTTC. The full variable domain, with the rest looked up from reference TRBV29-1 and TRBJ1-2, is SAVISQKPSRDICQRGTSLTIQCQVDSQVTMMFWYRQQPGQSLTLIATANQGSEATYESGFVIDKFPISRPNLTFSTLTVSNMSPEDSSIYLCSVERGAGGYTFGSGTRLTVV.

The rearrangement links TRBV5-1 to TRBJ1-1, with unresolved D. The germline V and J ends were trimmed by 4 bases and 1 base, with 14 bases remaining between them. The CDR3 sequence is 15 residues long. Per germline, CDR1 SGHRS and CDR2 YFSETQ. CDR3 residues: CASSRTAVSNTEAFF. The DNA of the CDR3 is TGCGCCAGCAGCCGGACGGCCGTATCGAACACTGAAGCTTTCTTT.

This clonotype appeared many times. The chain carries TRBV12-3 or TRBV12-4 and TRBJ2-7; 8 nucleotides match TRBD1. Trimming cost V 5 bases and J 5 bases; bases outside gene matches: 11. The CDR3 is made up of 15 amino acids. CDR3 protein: CASSLYLDREDEQYF. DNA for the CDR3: TGTGCCAGCAGTCTCTATCTGGACAGGGAGGACGAGCAGTACTTC.

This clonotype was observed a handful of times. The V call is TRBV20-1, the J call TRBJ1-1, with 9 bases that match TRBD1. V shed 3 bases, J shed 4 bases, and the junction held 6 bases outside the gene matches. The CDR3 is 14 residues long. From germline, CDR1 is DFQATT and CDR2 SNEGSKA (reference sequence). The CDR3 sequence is CSASVKTGGTEAFF. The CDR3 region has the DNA TGCAGTGCTAGCGTAAAGACAGGGGGCACTGAAGCTTTCTTT.

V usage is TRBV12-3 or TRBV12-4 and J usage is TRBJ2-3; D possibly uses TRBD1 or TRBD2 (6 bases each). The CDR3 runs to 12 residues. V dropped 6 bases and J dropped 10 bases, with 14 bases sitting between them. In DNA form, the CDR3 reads TGTGCCAGCAGGTTCCCGGGGGCAGCGCAGTATTTT. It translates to CASRFPGAAQYF.

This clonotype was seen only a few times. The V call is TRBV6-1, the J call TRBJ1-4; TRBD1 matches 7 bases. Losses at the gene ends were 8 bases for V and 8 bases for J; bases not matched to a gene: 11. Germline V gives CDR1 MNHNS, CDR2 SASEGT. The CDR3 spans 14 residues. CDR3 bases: TGTGCCAGCGGAAGACAGGGCAGAGGAGAAAAACTGTTTTTT. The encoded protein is CASGRQGRGEKLFF.

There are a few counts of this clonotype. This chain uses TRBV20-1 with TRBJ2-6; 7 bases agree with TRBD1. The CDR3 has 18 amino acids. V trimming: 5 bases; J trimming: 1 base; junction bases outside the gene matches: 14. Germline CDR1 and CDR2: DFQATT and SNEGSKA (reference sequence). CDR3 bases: TGCAGTGCTTTAGGGCCTAGGGGGCAGGGTTCTGGGGCCAACGTCCTGACTTTC. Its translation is CSALGPRGQGSGANVLTF.

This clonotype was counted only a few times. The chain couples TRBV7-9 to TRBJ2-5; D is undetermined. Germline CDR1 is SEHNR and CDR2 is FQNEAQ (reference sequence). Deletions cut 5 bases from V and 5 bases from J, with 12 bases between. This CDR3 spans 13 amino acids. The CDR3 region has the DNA TGTGCCAGCAGCGATACATCTGACGAGACCCAGTACTTC. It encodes CASSDTSDETQYF.

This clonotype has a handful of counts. The CDR3 nucleotides read TGTGCCAGCAGTGAGTCTCCCGGGGAGACCCAGTACTTC. Its protein is CASSESPGETQYF. The V and J genes are TRBV2 and TRBJ2-5, with D unresolved. Germline values: CDR1 SNHLY, CDR2 FYNNEI. The CDR3 consists of 13 residues. Trimming removed 3 bases at V and 5 bases at J, with 10 bases between.